This T cell receptor beta chain was retrieved from a study of blood T cells in healthy people across ages. Germline values: CDR1 MDHEN, CDR2 SYDVKM. Trimming pared 10 bases from V and 0 bases from J, leaving 11 bases between. The CDR3 covers 13 residues. General study points: Diversity figures based on one million T cells were deemed too low. CMV status of donors was not determined, possibly confounding expanded clonotype changes. In older individuals, TCR beta diversity per million T cells was lower, falling roughly linearly with age.

A remark on this clonotype: Antigen: not known.

For the second PCR, which ran for roughly 7 to 11 cycles, a sample-barcoded 5' primer and a J-beta primer mix were used. Each CDR3 protein gets one entry after TCRdb re-called the 5' RACE reads with MiXCR. The sample has some 1.7 million distinct CDR3 sequences, 28% seen once; the top ten hold more than 6%. This TCR was recovered from a woman in her thirties in good health. The sequenced material came from blood. The chain is built from TRBV28 and TRBJ2-3, with D perhaps assigned TRBD1 or TRBD2 (5 bases each). The CDR3, as DNA: TGTGCCATCCGGGGACCCAGCACAGATACGCAGTATTTT. Residues: CAIRGPSTDTQYF.